This entry lists 15 T cell receptor beta chains sequenced from one sample in a study of T cell responses to AZD1222 COVID-19 vaccine. The data were produced by immunoSEQ multiplex PCR, yet TCRdb's version contains in-frame clones alone and is incomplete. The table lists approximately 100,000 clones, around 94% of them singletons, with approximately 2.2% in the top ten. The sample was peripheral blood, taken on day 0 of AZD1222 vaccination. These receptors originate from an adult in good health.

The chain combines TRBV2 with TRBJ1-4; D unresolved. Germline V gene data show CDR1 as SNHLY and CDR2 as FYNNEI. V lost 4 bases and J 8 bases, leaving 11 bases between the germline ends. This CDR3 spans 13 amino acids. CDR3 loop: CASSVGREEKLFF. The DNA of the CDR3 is TGTGCCAGCAGTGTCGGGAGAGAGGAAAAACTGTTTTTT.

This chain links TRBV3-1 (or the pseudogene TRBV3-2) with TRBJ2-2; TRBD2 matches at 8 bases. This CDR3 is 16 amino acids long. The germline V gene has CDR1 LGHDT and CDR2 YNNKEL (reference sequence). V shed 1 base and J 4 bases; nucleotides not matched to a gene: 5. The CDR3 DNA reads as TGTGCCAGCAGCCAAGTAGCGGGGATCGTCACCGGGGAGCTGTTTTTT. Its translation: CASSQVAGIVTGELFF.

The chain recombines TRBV19 with TRBJ1-5; weak D call: TRBD1 (6 bases). Germline V lookup: CDR1 LNHDA, CDR2 SQIVND (reference sequence). This CDR3 has 17 residues. Trimming pared 3 bases from V and 1 base from J, leaving 16 bases between. The DNA of the CDR3 is TGTGCCAGTAGTATTAGGCCCCCAGGGGTGAGCAATCAGCCCCAGCATTTT. This translates into CASSIRPPGVSNQPQHF.

V usage is TRBV7-9 and J usage is TRBJ2-7, with a possible D match to TRBD2 (6 bases). Trimming cost V 0 bases and J 5 bases, with 11 bases left between them. CDR1 is SEHNR, CDR2 FQNEAQ, per germline (reference sequence). This CDR3 has 14 amino acids. CDR3 in amino acids: CASSLAGGSDEQYF. The CDR3 nucleotides read TGTGCCAGCAGCTTAGCGGGAGGATCTGACGAGCAGTACTTC.

This clone was observed a handful of times. The chain couples TRBV5-5 to TRBJ1-2, with a weak D call TRBD1 (5 bases). The CDR3 is 15 residues long. Germline loops: CDR1 SGHKS, CDR2 YYEKEE (reference sequence). Trimming took off 0 bases at V and 7 bases at J, with 16 bases between the two ends. The CDR3, as DNA: TGTGCCAGCAGCTTGGCCGGGGCCAGGTGGGGTGGCTACACCTTC. Its protein is CASSLAGARWGGYTF.

This chain's CDR3 is CASSPYTGRGEKLFF. The CDR3 DNA sequence: TGTGCCAGCAGCCCCTACACGGGTCGGGGTGAAAAACTGTTTTTT. The chain is built from TRBV5-5 and TRBJ1-4; D is unresolved. Germline loops: CDR1 SGHKS, CDR2 YYEKEE (reference sequence). V was shortened by 4 bases and J by 7 bases, with 17 bases between the two germline ends. The CDR3 length is 15 residues.

This CDR3 reads CASSLHGQGNTEAFF. CDR3 DNA sequence: TGTGCCAGCAGTTTACATGGACAGGGGAACACTGAAGCTTTCTTT. The chain uses TRBV28 and TRBJ1-1; 8 nucleotides align to TRBD1. With 2 bases clipped from V and 1 base from J, the junction kept 3 bases outside the gene matches. The CDR3 extends over 15 amino acids. Per germline, CDR1 MDHEN and CDR2 SYDVKM.

This sequence joins TRBV11-2 and TRBJ2-5; D could derive from TRBD1 or TRBD2 (6 bases each). The length of the CDR3 is 17 residues. Germline loops: CDR1 SGHAT, CDR2 FQNNGV. Deletions cut 1 base from V and 0 bases from J, with 15 bases between. Here the CDR3 reads CASSLVSRGVYQETQYF. The CDR3 DNA sequence: TGTGCCAGCAGCTTAGTTTCGAGGGGGGTCTACCAAGAGACCCAGTACTTC.

The chain employs TRBV19 and TRBJ1-4, with a possible D match to TRBD1 (6 bases). V lost 4 bases and J lost 5, with 20 bases in between. The CDR3 runs to 17 residues. The germline V gene encodes CDR1 LNHDA and CDR2 SQIVND (reference sequence). CDR3 in amino acids: CASSTPGHPEGNEKLFF. DNA for the CDR3: TGTGCCAGTAGTACCCCGGGACACCCCGAAGGGAATGAAAAACTGTTTTTT.

The chain joins TRBV10-3 to TRBJ2-5; D is perhaps TRBD1 or TRBD2 (5 bases each). Germline loops: CDR1 ENHRY, CDR2 SYGVKD. The CDR3 has 14 amino acids. V lost 6 bases to trimming and J lost 4 bases, with 15 bases between them. CDR3 sequence reads: CAISQGELRETQYF. In DNA form, the CDR3 reads TGTGCCATCAGCCAGGGAGAATTGCGAGAGACCCAGTACTTC.

The genes are TRBV4-3 and TRBJ2-7; D ambiguous. Trimming took 3 bases from V and 3 from J, leaving 9 bases between them. The germline V gene encodes CDR1 LGHNA and CDR2 YSLEER. This CDR3 contains 13 residues. The CDR3 DNA sequence: TGCGCCAGCAGCCATCCTGGAGACTACGAGCAGTACTTC. Translating it yields CASSHPGDYEQYF.

The rearrangement links TRBV6-5 to TRBJ1-1, with a weak D call TRBD1 (5 bases). Trimming left V 8 bases short and J 1 base short, with 17 bases between. The germline CDR1 and CDR2 sequences are MNHEY and SVGAGI. The CDR3 contains 15 residues. The CDR3 spells CASSYPTGQNTEAFF. CDR3 coding DNA: TGTGCCAGCTCCTATCCAACAGGTCAGAACACTGAAGCTTTCTTT.

The chain joins TRBV9 to TRBJ2-7; perhaps D is TRBD1 or TRBD2 (5 bases each). Germline values: CDR1 SGDLS, CDR2 YYNGEE. The V gene lost 3 bases and the J gene lost 6 bases, with 13 bases spanning the gap. The CDR3 is 13 amino acids. The CDR3 loop reads CASSDRLRGEQYF. As DNA, the CDR3 is TGTGCCAGCAGCGACAGGCTTCGGGGCGAGCAGTACTTC.

The chain carries TRBV15 and TRBJ1-1; the D is unclear. From germline, CDR1 is LNHNV and CDR2 YYDKDF (reference sequence). Trimming pared 0 bases from V and 1 base from J, leaving 9 bases between. There are 15 residues in the CDR3. The CDR3 here is CATSREPEANTEAFF. Written as DNA, the CDR3 is TGTGCCACCAGCAGAGAGCCAGAGGCGAACACTGAAGCTTTCTTT.

A remark on this clone: The germline gene is not matched at one end of the junction; a read error may be the cause. The rearrangement links TRBV19 to TRBJ2-2; 11 bases agree with TRBD2. This CDR3 comprises 16 residues. CDR1 is LNHDA and CDR2 is SQIVND in the germline V gene (reference sequence). CDR3: CASNIAGGLVTGELFF. In DNA form, the CDR3 reads TGTGCCAGTAATATAGCGGGGGGGCTTGTCACCGGGGAGCTGTTTTTT.